This entry lists 4 T cell receptor beta chains sequenced from one sample in a study of CD8 T cells in ankylosing spondylitis. Each CDR3 protein gets one entry after TCRdb re-called the 5' RACE reads with MiXCR. Of around 120,000 distinct CDR3 sequences listed, about 13% are singletons. The sample taken for sequencing was blood, either unsorted or a sorted T cell fraction (not recorded which). These receptors all stem from a female donor with ankylosing spondylitis or in good health (not recorded which).

About this clonotype itself: This may stem from a read error, because a much larger clone lies one nucleotide away. V usage is TRBV7-2 and J usage is TRBJ2-3; 9 nucleotides match TRBD1. The V gene end was trimmed by 11 bases and the J gene end by 5 bases; junction bases not matched to a gene: 14. The CDR3 consists of 15 residues. The germline CDR1 and CDR2 sequences are SGHTA and FQGNSA. This CDR3 is CAGTQGGQGLDTQYF. In nucleotides, the CDR3 is TGTGCCGGCACCCAGGGGGGACAGGGCCTAGATACGCAGTATTTT.

This clonotype was picked up many times. The chain combines TRBV7-9 with TRBJ1-1, with 9 bases matching TRBD1. Germline CDR1 and CDR2: SEHNR and FQNEAQ (reference sequence). This CDR3 has 15 amino acids. After removal of 1 base from V and 4 bases from J, the junction contained 4 bases not matched to a gene. The CDR3 protein is CASSLGDRVATEAFF. The CDR3 bases are TGTGCCAGCAGCTTAGGGGACAGGGTAGCCACTGAAGCTTTCTTT.

The chain recombines TRBV28 with TRBJ1-1; 9 bases fit TRBD1. V lost 4 bases, J lost 5 bases, and 11 bases stayed unmatched. This CDR3 is 16 amino acids long. Germline V gives CDR1 MDHEN, CDR2 SYDVKM. The CDR3 is CASSSTGTGKGTEAFF. For the CDR3, the DNA is TGTGCCAGCAGTTCCACCGGGACAGGGAAGGGGACTGAAGCTTTCTTT.

This clonotype was found a few times. The gene calls are TRBV6-1 and TRBJ1-2; 8 bases line up with TRBD1. This CDR3 has 15 amino acids. V lost 6 bases and J lost 6; bases outside the gene matches: 12. CDR1 is MNHNS and CDR2 is SASEGT in the germline V gene. The CDR3 is CASSRPAGQGHGYTF. The CDR3 nucleotides read TGTGCCAGCAGCCGCCCCGCCGGACAGGGTCATGGCTACACCTTC.